These 6 T cell receptor beta chains came from one sample sequenced in a study of CD8+ T cells in alopecia areata. After isolation, RNA underwent reverse transcription to generate cDNA as the sequencing template. TCRdb's table, derived via immunoSEQ multiplex PCR, lists solely in-frame clones and lacks some. The sample yields 100,000 to 140,000 clones, roughly 84% seen once. The treatment: oral pan-JAK inhibitor, 5-10 mg twice daily. Sample: CD8+ T cells sorted from blood, taken at week 24, from a patient treated with tofacitinib. The receptor source for this set is a human donor with alopecia areata.

CDR3 residues: CASSFTDSYEQYF. CDR3 in DNA: TGCGCCAGCAGCTTTACAGACTCCTACGAGCAGTACTTC. The V and J genes are TRBV5-1 and TRBJ2-5, with no clear D. Matching the DNA end better, TRBJ2-7 makes the J call doubtful. Germline V lookup: CDR1 SGHRS, CDR2 YFSETQ. The CDR3 extends over 13 amino acids.

The chain has TRBV6-5 and TRBJ1-1; D call uncertain. The CDR3 runs to 14 residues. Germline V CDR1 and CDR2: MNHEY, SVGAGI. V lost 2 bases to trimming and J lost 3 bases, with 10 bases between them. CDR3 in amino acids: CASSYTGFYTEAFF. The CDR3 nucleotides read TGTGCCAGCAGTTACACGGGTTTCTACACTGAAGCTTTCTTT.

Only a few counts were recorded for this clone. The rearrangement joins TRBV29-1 to TRBJ2-4; D might be TRBD1 (6 bases). Trimming cost V 4 bases and J 2 bases, with 9 bases left between them. This CDR3 has 13 amino acids. Per germline, CDR1 SQVTM and CDR2 ANQGSEA. The CDR3 DNA reads as TGCAGCGTTGGAACAGGGACCAAAAACATTCAGTACTTC. Its protein product is CSVGTGTKNIQYF.

This chain connects TRBV7-8 to TRBJ2-3; 10 bases are a match to TRBD2. The V and J ends lost 0 bases and 0 bases, in that order; junction bases with no gene match: 15. There are 21 residues in the CDR3. Germline-derived CDR1 and CDR2 are SGHVS and FQNEAQ. The CDR3 nucleotides are TGTGCCAGCAGCTTAGCCGGCCTAGCGGGGGTTCTAATTGCTAGCACAGATACGCAGTATTTT. This sequence encodes CASSLAGLAGVLIASTDTQYF.

The chain couples TRBV7-9 to TRBJ2-2; no definite D call. Germline CDR1 and CDR2: SEHNR and FQNEAQ (reference sequence). The CDR3 is made up of 16 amino acids. The V end lost 4 bases, the J end lost 2 bases, and 14 bases lay between the germline ends. The CDR3 DNA reads TGTGCCAGCAGCTCAGGAGAAAGGCTCAACACCGGGGAGCTGTTTTTT. Its protein is CASSSGERLNTGELFF.

This clone turned up a few times. The chain links TRBV7-9 to TRBJ2-3; D ambiguous. Germline V lookup: CDR1 SEHNR, CDR2 FQNEAQ (reference sequence). Trimming took 5 bases from V and 5 from J, leaving 8 bases between them. The CDR3 totals 12 residues. This chain's CDR3 is CASSTPRDTQYF. CDR3 coding DNA: TGTGCCAGCAGCACACCCAGAGATACGCAGTATTTT.